The following is a TCR beta chain sequence with its context. In the original analysis: Cell counts per sample came from amplifying reference gene primers. TCRdb's copy holds only in-frame clones and misses some; the assay was immunoSEQ multiplex PCR. V and J calls and clone size follow that table, whereas D and trimming were derived from the DNA. This sample has 65,000 to 95,000 clones; around 90% occur once, and the top ten carry about 4.8%. This sample is drawn from a study of blood T cell repertoires in COVID-19. On the study more broadly: Both acute and convalescent COVID-19 samples were obtained from the United States, Italy and Spain. In each case, the material was cDNA or gDNA derived from T cells, B-cell-depleted T cells, or PBMCs.

V shed 5 bases and J 5 bases; nucleotides not matched to a gene: 6. Germline loops: CDR1 MDHEN, CDR2 SYDVKM. This CDR3 has 14 amino acids. The sequenced material came from peripheral blood. The chain couples TRBV28 to TRBJ2-7; TRBD1 aligns across 10 bases. This TCR came from a man aged 50-60 years with active COVID-19. As DNA, the CDR3 is TGTGCCAGCAGTCGATTGGGGACAGGGGACGAGCAGTACTTC. Its translation is CASSRLGTGDEQYF.